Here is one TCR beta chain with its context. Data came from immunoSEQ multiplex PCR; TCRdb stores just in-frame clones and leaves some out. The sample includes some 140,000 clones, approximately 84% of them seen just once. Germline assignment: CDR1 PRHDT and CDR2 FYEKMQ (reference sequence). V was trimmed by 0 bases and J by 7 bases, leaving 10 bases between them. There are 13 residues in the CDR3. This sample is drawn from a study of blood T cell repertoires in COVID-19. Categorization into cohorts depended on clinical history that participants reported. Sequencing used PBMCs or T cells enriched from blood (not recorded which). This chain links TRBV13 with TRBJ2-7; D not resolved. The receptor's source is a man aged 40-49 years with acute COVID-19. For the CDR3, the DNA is TGTGCCAGCAGCTTAGGGTGGAGTGTAGAGCAGTACTTC. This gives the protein CASSLGWSVEQYF.